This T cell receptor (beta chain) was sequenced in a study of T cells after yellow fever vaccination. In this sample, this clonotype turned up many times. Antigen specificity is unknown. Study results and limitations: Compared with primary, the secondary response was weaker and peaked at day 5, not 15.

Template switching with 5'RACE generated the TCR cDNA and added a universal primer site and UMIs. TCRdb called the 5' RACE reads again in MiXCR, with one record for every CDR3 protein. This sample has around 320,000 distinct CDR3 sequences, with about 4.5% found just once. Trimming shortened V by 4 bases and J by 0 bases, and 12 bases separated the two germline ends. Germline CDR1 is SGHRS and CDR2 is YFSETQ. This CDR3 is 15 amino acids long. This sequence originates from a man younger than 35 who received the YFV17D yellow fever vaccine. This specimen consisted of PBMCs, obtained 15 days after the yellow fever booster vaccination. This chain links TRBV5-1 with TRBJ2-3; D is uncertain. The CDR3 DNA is TGCGCCAGCAGCCCGGGCTCCTCTAGCACAGATACGCAGTATTTT. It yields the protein CASSPGSSSTDTQYF.